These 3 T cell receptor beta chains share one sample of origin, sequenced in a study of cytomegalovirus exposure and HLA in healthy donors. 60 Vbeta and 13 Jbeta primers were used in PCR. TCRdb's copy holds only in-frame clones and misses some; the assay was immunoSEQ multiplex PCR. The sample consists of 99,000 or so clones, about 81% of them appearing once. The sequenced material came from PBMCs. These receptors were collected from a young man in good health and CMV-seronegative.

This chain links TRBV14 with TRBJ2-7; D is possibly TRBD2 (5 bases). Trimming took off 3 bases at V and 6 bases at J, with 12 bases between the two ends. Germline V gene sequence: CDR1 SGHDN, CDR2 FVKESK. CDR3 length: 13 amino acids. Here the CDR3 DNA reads TGTGCCAGCAGCCAGACGGGAAGAACCGAGCAGTACTTC. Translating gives CASSQTGRTEQYF.

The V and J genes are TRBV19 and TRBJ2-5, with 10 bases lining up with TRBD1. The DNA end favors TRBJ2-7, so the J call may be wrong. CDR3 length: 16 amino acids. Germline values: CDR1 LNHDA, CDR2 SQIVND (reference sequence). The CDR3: CASSIRAGTGAYEQYF. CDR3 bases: TGTGCCAGTAGTATCAGGGCCGGGACAGGGGCCTACGAGCAGTACTTC.

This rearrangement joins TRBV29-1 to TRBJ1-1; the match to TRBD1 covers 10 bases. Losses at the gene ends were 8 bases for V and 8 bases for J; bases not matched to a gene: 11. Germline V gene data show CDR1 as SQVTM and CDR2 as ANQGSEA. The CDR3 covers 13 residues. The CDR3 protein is CSHKTGGGLEAFF. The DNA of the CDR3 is TGCAGCCATAAGACAGGGGGCGGTCTAGAAGCTTTCTTT.